This TCR beta chain was retrieved from a study of cytomegalovirus exposure and HLA in healthy donors. The junction had 6 bases not matched to a gene; V was cut back by 6 bases and J by 4 bases. Germline V gene data show CDR1 as MNHNS and CDR2 as SASEGT. This CDR3 is built from 14 residues. This clone was detected once. The PCR had 60 Vbeta and 13 Jbeta primers. Libraries were prepared by immunoSEQ multiplex PCR; TCRdb keeps only in-frame clonotypes and omits some of them. The sample consists of about 170,000 clones, roughly 80% of them appearing once. The chain carries TRBV6-1 and TRBJ1-2, with 9 bases aligning to TRBD1. The TCR comes from a woman under 30 in good health and CMV-seronegative. Sequenced input: PBMCs. DNA of the CDR3: TGTGCCAGCAGCATACAGGGGGCCGGCTATGGCTACACCTTC. Translation: CASSIQGAGYGYTF.